This is a list of T cell receptor beta chains from one sample in a study of T cells in tuberculosis. Only in-frame clones appear in the TCRdb table, and some are missing; sequencing was by immunoSEQ multiplex PCR. The repertoire holds about 88,000 clones, with approximately 91% as singletons. The source material was CD1b-GMM tetramer-negative cells sorted from PBMCs. These receptors all come from an adult woman with latent tuberculosis. The CDR3 runs from the conserved cysteine through the conserved F or W. Fields, in order: V gene, J gene, CDR3 protein.

V: TRBV7-9
J: TRBJ1-4
CDR3: CASSSWGTTGGTNEKLFF

V: TRBV15
J: TRBJ2-7
CDR3: CATSRDRGTYEQYF

V: TRBV7-3
J: TRBJ2-2
CDR3: CASSVGQGPTGELFF

V: TRBV19
J: TRBJ2-1
CDR3: CASRTSGGINEQFF

V: TRBV7-9
J: TRBJ1-2
CDR3: CASSLGQTLYGYTF

V: TRBV19
J: TRBJ1-5
CDR3: CASSIDLLGRGQPQHF

V: TRBV5-1
J: TRBJ2-5
CDR3: CASSLGQPQETQYF

V: TRBV28
J: TRBJ1-4
CDR3: CASSPGAGATNEKLFF

V: TRBV4-1
J: TRBJ1-1
CDR3: CASSRTDSLNTEAFF

V: TRBV18
J: TRBJ2-1
CDR3: CASSPPGGSYNEQFF

V: TRBV19
J: TRBJ2-1
CDR3: CASSIGGAPYNEQFF